Listed below are T cell receptor beta chains from one sample, sequenced in a study of beta chain features in type 1 diabetes. Only in-frame clones appear in the TCRdb table, and some are missing; sequencing was by immunoSEQ multiplex PCR. The sample holds about 200,000 clones, roughly a tenth seen once. The sequenced material came from central memory CD4+ T cells from blood. Source of these receptors: a man younger than 35 in good health. Both conserved end residues are part of each CDR3. The D gene is left open where the match is weak. Clone sizes are given selectively: once, few, many, or a class where the clone is expanded.

clone_size,d_call,j_call,v_call,cdr3_length,cdr3_nt,cdr3_aa
-,TRBD2,TRBJ2-3,TRBV10-3,15,TGTGCCATCAAGCCGGGACTAGCGGGAGCAAATACGCAGTATTTT,CAIKPGLAGANTQYF
-,TRBD2,TRBJ2-1,TRBV7-2,16,TGTGCCAGCACCCATACTAGCGGGGCGACCTACAATGAGCAGTTCTTC,CASTHTSGATYNEQFF
few,TRBD1,TRBJ2-5,TRBV29-1,13,TGCAGCGTTGAGGACAGGTACCAAGAGACCCAGTACTTC,CSVEDRYQETQYF
many,TRBD2,TRBJ2-1,TRBV19,16,TGTGCCAGTAGTCCGTACGGGAGGGTCTCCTACAATGAGCAGTTCTTC,CASSPYGRVSYNEQFF
few,-,TRBJ1-4,TRBV30,10,TGTGCCTGGTCCGGACATGAACTGTTTTTT,CAWSGHELFF
few,-,TRBJ2-5,TRBV30,15,TGTGCCTGGAACACCCTTGGGGGAATTGAGGAGACCCAGTACTTC,CAWNTLGGIEETQYF
few,TRBD1,TRBJ1-2,TRBV18,13,TGTGCCAGCTCACCACAGGGGGCATCTGGCTACACCTTC,CASSPQGASGYTF
-,-,TRBJ2-5,TRBV5-1,16,TGCGCCAGCAGCCGCACTCCGGGACACTCCCAAGAGACCCAGTACTTC,CASSRTPGHSQETQYF
few,-,TRBJ2-7,TRBV7-2,15,TGTGCCAGCAGCTCGGGACACGGTTATTTATACGAGCAGTACTTC,CASSSGHGYLYEQYF
few,-,TRBJ2-1,TRBV10-2,13,TGCGCCAGCAGTGAACCCGGGACCGAGAGGCAGTTCTTC,CASSEPGTERQFF
many,TRBD2,TRBJ2-7,TRBV28,16,TGTGCCAGCAGTTTTCCCTCTAGCGGGAGTCGGAACGAGCAGTACTTC,CASSFPSSGSRNEQYF
-,-,TRBJ2-2,TRBV29-1,14,TGCAGCGTTCGGCGATCATCTGACACCGGGGAGCTGTTTTTT,CSVRRSSDTGELFF
large,-,TRBJ2-6,TRBV5-1,13,TGCGCCAGCGGGGGCTCTGGGGCCAACGTCCTGACTTTC,CASGGSGANVLTF
-,-,TRBJ2-7,TRBV7-2,15,TGTGCCAGCAGCTTAGCGGGCGGTCCTTTCTACGAGCAGTACTTC,CASSLAGGPFYEQYF
many,-,TRBJ1-1,TRBV27,13,TGTGCCAGCAGTTTAGTTCGCGACACTGAAGCTTTCTTT,CASSLVRDTEAFF
-,-,TRBJ2-2,TRBV10-3,15,TGTGCCATCAGTGAGGGCCAGACGAACACCGGGGAGCTGTTTTTT,CAISEGQTNTGELFF
few,-,TRBJ2-7,TRBV5-1,14,TGCGCCAGCAGGTTCAGCCTAGACTCCTACGAGCAGTACTTC,CASRFSLDSYEQYF
-,-,TRBJ1-2,TRBV28,15,TGTGCCAGCAGCTCCATCGGGGGACCGAACTATGGCTACACCTTC,CASSSIGGPNYGYTF
few,-,TRBJ1-5,TRBV4-2,15,TGTGCCAGCAGCCCGGACAGATATAGCAATCAGCCCCAGCATTTT,CASSPDRYSNQPQHF
-,-,TRBJ1-5,TRBV2,15,TGTGCCAGCAGTGACCCGGGGGCCGTAAATCAGCCCCAGCATTTT,CASSDPGAVNQPQHF
many,TRBD1,TRBJ2-7,TRBV11-2,14,TGTGCCAGCAGTATGGACAGGGGGTCATACGAGCAGTACTTC,CASSMDRGSYEQYF
few,-,TRBJ2-5,TRBV5-1,14,TGCGCCAGCAGCTTAGGGGGAACCCAAGAGACCCAGTACTTC,CASSLGGTQETQYF
-,-,TRBJ2-5,TRBV18,16,TGTGCCAGCTCACCACCGAGGGGTGAACCTCAAGAGACCCAGTACTTC,CASSPPRGEPQETQYF
many,-,TRBJ2-7,TRBV5-6,11,TGTGCCAGCAGCTTCGCGAACGAGCAGTACTTC,CASSFANEQYF
few,-,TRBJ2-2,TRBV19,14,TGTGCCAGTAGTATGACCTTGAACACCGGGGAGCTGTTTTTT,CASSMTLNTGELFF
few,-,TRBJ2-1,TRBV15,14,TGTGCCACCAGCAGGAGAGGATTGGGCGATGAGCAGTTCTTC,CATSRRGLGDEQFF
-,TRBD2,TRBJ2-3,TRBV7-9,17,TGTGCCAGCAGCCGCGGCGGGAGTTATGGGAGCACAGATACGCAGTATTTT,CASSRGGSYGSTDTQYF
-,TRBD2,TRBJ2-1,TRBV5-1,16,TGCGCCAGCAGCCCCTGGGGCGGGAGTGGTTACAATGAGCAGTTCTTC,CASSPWGGSGYNEQFF
-,-,TRBJ1-4,TRBV28,16,TGTGCCAGCAGTTCCCCGACCTTTGGGACTAATGAAAAACTGTTTTTT,CASSSPTFGTNEKLFF
-,-,TRBJ1-5,TRBV11-2,14,TGTGCCAGCAGCCCACGGGACTGGGATCAGCCCCAGCATTTT,CASSPRDWDQPQHF
few,TRBD2,TRBJ2-2,TRBV5-1,15,TGCGCCAGCAGCGCGAAGACTAGCGGGCGCGGGGAGCTGTTTTTT,CASSAKTSGRGELFF
few,TRBD2,TRBJ2-7,TRBV4-3,16,TGCGCCAGCAGTTCCTCGGGGACTAGCGGGAGCTACGAGCAGTACTTC,CASSSSGTSGSYEQYF
many,TRBD2,TRBJ2-1,TRBV7-9,14,TGTGCCAGCAGCCCGGCGGTAGCGGGAGCTGAGCAGTTCTTC,CASSPAVAGAEQFF
few,TRBD2,TRBJ2-3,TRBV15,15,TGTGCCACCAGCAGGAGACTAGCGGGCACAGATACGCAGTATTTT,CATSRRLAGTDTQYF
many,TRBD1,TRBJ1-1,TRBV18,14,TGTGCCAGCTCACGGGGACAGGGTGGAACTGAAGCTTTCTTT,CASSRGQGGTEAFF
few,TRBD2,TRBJ2-1,TRBV5-5,14,TGTGCCAGCAGCTTCAGCGGGAGAGGAAATGAGCAGTTCTTC,CASSFSGRGNEQFF
-,-,TRBJ2-6,TRBV19,15,TGTGCCAGTAGTATAGCGGCAGACGGGGCCAACGTCCTGACTTTC,CASSIAADGANVLTF
-,-,TRBJ1-2,TRBV2,15,TGTGCCAGCAGTGAAAGGTTAGGGACTAACTATGGCTACACCTTC,CASSERLGTNYGYTF
-,-,TRBJ2-3,TRBV14,15,TGTGCCAGCAGCCTATCCCTCGGGGACTCGGATACGCAGTATTTT,CASSLSLGDSDTQYF
-,TRBD1,TRBJ2-7,TRBV18,14,TGTGCCAGCTCACCGCTGGGACAGGGGGACGAGCAGTACTTC,CASSPLGQGDEQYF
-,TRBD2,TRBJ2-3,TRBV7-9,15,TGTGCCAGCAGCCCAGGAGCGGGAGTAGCGGATACGCAGTATTTT,CASSPGAGVADTQYF
few,-,TRBJ2-4,TRBV5-6,15,TGTGCCAGCAGCTTGGCTAGTGTTGACAAAAACATTCAGTACTTC,CASSLASVDKNIQYF
few,-,TRBJ2-6,TRBV5-6,16,TGTGCCAGCAGCTTGGCGGCGGGCTCTGGGGCCAACGTCCTGACTTTC,CASSLAAGSGANVLTF
-,-,TRBJ2-7,TRBV18,14,TGTGCCAGCTCAGCCTCGGGACCTCGCTACGAGCAGTACTTC,CASSASGPRYEQYF
many,TRBD1,TRBJ2-6,TRBV15,15,TGTGCCACCAATCCAGGGGGCTTTGAGGCCAACGTCCTGACTTTC,CATNPGGFEANVLTF
many,-,TRBJ2-1,TRBV15,14,TGTGCCACCAGCAGACCCGGACCGGGCAATGAGCAGTTCTTC,CATSRPGPGNEQFF
-,TRBD2,TRBJ2-3,TRBV30,17,TGTGCCTGGGTTCCGGGACTAGCGGGAAAATACACAGATACGCAGTATTTT,CAWVPGLAGKYTDTQYF
-,-,TRBJ1-2,TRBV15,13,TGTGCCACCAGCAGGGTAAACGGACGTATCTACACCTTC,CATSRVNGRIYTF
-,-,TRBJ2-2,TRBV7-2,14,TGTGCCAGCAGCTTTGATCGTAGCACCGGGGAGCTGTTTTTT,CASSFDRSTGELFF
few,-,TRBJ2-7,TRBV4-2,15,TGTGCCAGCAGCCAAGATTATAGCGGCGGTGGCGAGCAGTACTTC,CASSQDYSGGGEQYF
many,TRBD2,TRBJ2-7,TRBV11-2,15,TGTGCCAGCAGCGCCCTAGCGGGAGTCGGCTACGAGCAGTACTTC,CASSALAGVGYEQYF